This T cell receptor beta chain was captured in a study of molecular identifiers for immune sequencing clone quantification. From germline, CDR1 is MNHNS and CDR2 SASEGT. This CDR3 region has 12 residues. Trimming took 6 bases from V and 6 from J; bases not matched to a gene: 5. MiXCR was run by TCRdb on the PCR reads, yielding one entry per CDR3 protein. The sample holds approximately 680,000 distinct CDR3 sequences, roughly 27% seen once. The specimen was naive CD8+ T cells from blood, with Jurkat cell RNA spiked in. Sample subset: FACS-sorted CD8+CD4-CCR7+CD45RA+ naive T cells. This TCR was recovered from a human donor in good health. Some libraries in this study had Jurkat cell RNA spiked in. The chain uses TRBV6-1 and TRBJ2-7, with 7 nucleotides matching TRBD2. The CDR3 nucleotides read TGTGCCAGCAGGGGGGGGAACGGCGAGCAGTACTTC. This gives the protein CASRGGNGEQYF.